The clone carrying this TCR beta chain was detected many times. Its antigen is currently unknown. The data originate from a study of CD8 T cells in ankylosing spondylitis. General study points: A TCR beta motif made of 7 to 9 highly homologous variants seemed typical of ankylosing spondylitis blood.

CDR3 length: 13 amino acids. Trimming removed 4 bases from V and 7 bases from J, with 14 bases in between. In germline, CDR1 is SGHRS, CDR2 YFSETQ. Making use of molecular barcodes, quantitative 5'-RACE generated TCR beta libraries. TCRdb re-called the 5' RACE reads with MiXCR, one entry per CDR3 protein. The table has 150,000 to 200,000 distinct CDR3 sequences, roughly 10% seen once. The TCR originated in a male donor with ankylosing spondylitis or in good health (not recorded which). The sequencing input was blood, either unsorted or a sorted T cell fraction (not recorded which). The chain couples TRBV5-1 to TRBJ1-1, with a tentative D call TRBD1 (6 bases). CDR3 nucleotide sequence: TGCGCCAGCAGCCCCGATCCCAGGGGTGAAGCTTTCTTT. Translated: CASSPDPRGEAFF.